One T cell receptor beta chain is described in this entry. This entry belongs to a study of CD8 T cells in Susac syndrome. Germline CDR1 reads DFQATT; CDR2 reads SNEGSKA (reference sequence). This CDR3 is 13 amino acids long. RNA in amounts of roughly 0.45 to 1 ug was reverse transcribed with random hexamers. One entry per CDR3 protein, called by TCRdb with MiXCR from the immunoSEQ multiplex PCR reads. The sample records roughly 120,000 distinct CDR3 sequences, around 95% being singletons. Sequencing was done on a sample of CD4+ T cells from PBMCs. The chain links TRBV20-1 to TRBJ1-1; D gene uncertain. The receptor comes from a human donor in good health. The CDR3: CSPSQGVNTEAFF. The DNA of the CDR3 is TGCAGCCCGTCCCAAGGTGTGAACACTGAAGCTTTCTTT.